The subject of this entry is one T cell receptor (beta chain). The antigen it recognizes is unknown. Base quality data are lacking; no much larger clone is found one base away. This sample is part of a study of control samples from healthy donors and cancer patients (TCRdb year 2020). Receptors were amplified or captured by the immunoSEQ multiplex PCR assay. Imported from immuneACCESS, the table was reduced by TCRdb to in-frame sequences with V and J called. These copies leave out some clones; in studies compared against another copy, an unresolved V gene accounts for under half, and the cause of the remainder is not known. This sample has approximately 82,000 clones in its table, and under 95% of those were observed once. Of the sample, about 1.3% falls within the top ten clones. Its CDR3 holds 13 amino acids, cysteine through phenylalanine. Here the CDR3 DNA is all that survives: 39 bases in frame from base 1. Taken from the germline V gene, the CDR1 and CDR2 loops are SGHRS and YFSETQ. V lost 4 bases and J lost 5 bases; the stretch between them is 13 bases long.

Recombination linked TRBV5-1 to TRBJ2-7; the D gene is possibly TRBD1 or TRBD2, each agreeing over 5 bases. This clonotype originated in a woman aged 40 to 49 with lung cancer. Sequenced material: PBMCs. The CDR3 protein is CASSPWGNDEQYF. The nucleotide sequence is TGCGCCAGCAGCCCATGGGGGAACGACGAGCAGTACTTC. Joined to the reference TRBV5-1 and TRBJ2-7 proteins, this CDR3 gives the full variable domain: KAGVTQTPRYLIKTRGQQVTLSCSPISGHRSVSWYQQTPGQGLQFLFEYFSETQRNKGNFPGRFSGRQFSNSRSEMNVSTLELGDSALYLCASSPWGNDEQYFGPGTRLTVT.